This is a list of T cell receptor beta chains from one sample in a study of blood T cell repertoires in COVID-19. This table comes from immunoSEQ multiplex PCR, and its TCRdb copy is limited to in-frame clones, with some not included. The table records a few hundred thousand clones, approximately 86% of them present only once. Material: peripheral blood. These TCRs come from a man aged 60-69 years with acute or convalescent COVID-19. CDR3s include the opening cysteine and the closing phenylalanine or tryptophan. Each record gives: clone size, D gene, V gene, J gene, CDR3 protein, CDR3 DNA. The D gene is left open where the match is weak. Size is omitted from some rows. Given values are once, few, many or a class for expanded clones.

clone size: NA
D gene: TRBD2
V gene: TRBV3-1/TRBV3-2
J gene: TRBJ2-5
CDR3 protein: CASSQEVIAGGKETQYF
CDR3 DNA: TGTGCCAGCAGCCAAGAGGTTATAGCGGGGGGTAAGGAGACCCAGTACTTC

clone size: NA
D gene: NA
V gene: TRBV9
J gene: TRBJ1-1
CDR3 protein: CASSVAAGTEAFF
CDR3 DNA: TGTGCCAGCAGCGTAGCTGCGGGCACTGAAGCTTTCTTT

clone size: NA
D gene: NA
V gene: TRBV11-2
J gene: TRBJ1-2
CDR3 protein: CASSLEAGPSPNF
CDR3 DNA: TGTGCCAGCAGCTTAGAGGCAGGGCCCTCCCCCAACTTC

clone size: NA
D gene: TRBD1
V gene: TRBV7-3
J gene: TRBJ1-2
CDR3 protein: CASSQLPGQGEGYTF
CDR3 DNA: TGTGCCAGCAGCCAGTTGCCGGGACAGGGAGAAGGCTACACCTTC

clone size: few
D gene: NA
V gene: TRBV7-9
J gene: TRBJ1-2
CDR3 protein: CASSFVGVNYGYTF
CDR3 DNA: TGTGCCAGCAGCTTTGTAGGGGTGAACTATGGCTACACCTTC

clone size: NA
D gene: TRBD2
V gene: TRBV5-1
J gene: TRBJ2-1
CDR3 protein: CASSLAGGGAYNEQFF
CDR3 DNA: TGCGCCAGCAGCTTGGCGGGCGGGGGGGCCTACAATGAGCAGTTCTTC

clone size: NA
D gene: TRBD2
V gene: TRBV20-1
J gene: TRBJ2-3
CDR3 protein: CSASRLAGRTDTQYF
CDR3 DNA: TGCAGTGCTAGTCGACTAGCGGGGCGCACAGATACGCAGTATTTT

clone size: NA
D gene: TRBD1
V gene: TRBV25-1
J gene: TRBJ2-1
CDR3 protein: CASSDTGTGSNEQFF
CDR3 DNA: TGTGCCAGCAGTGACACCGGGACAGGGAGCAATGAGCAGTTCTTC

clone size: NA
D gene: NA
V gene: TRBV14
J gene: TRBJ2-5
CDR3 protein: CASSQARGFGWQETQYF
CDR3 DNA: TGTGCCAGCAGCCAAGCTAGGGGGTTTGGTTGGCAAGAGACCCAGTACTTC

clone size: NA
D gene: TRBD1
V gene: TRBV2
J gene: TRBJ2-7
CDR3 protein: CASRQGAYEQYF
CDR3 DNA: TGTGCCAGCCGACAGGGGGCCTACGAGCAGTACTTC

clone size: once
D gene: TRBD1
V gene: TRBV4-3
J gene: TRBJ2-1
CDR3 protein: CASSQPGTGQLYNEQFF
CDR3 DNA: TGCGCCAGCAGCCAACCAGGGACGGGACAGCTCTACAATGAGCAGTTCTTC

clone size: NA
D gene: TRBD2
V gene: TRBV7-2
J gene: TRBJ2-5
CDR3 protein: CASSLGLAGSGAQYF
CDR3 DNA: TGTGCCAGCAGCTTAGGGCTAGCGGGGTCCGGGGCCCAGTACTTC

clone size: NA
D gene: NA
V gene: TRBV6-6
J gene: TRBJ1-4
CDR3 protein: CASSYETPNEKLFF
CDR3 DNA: TGTGCCAGCAGTTACGAGACTCCGAATGAAAAACTGTTTTTT

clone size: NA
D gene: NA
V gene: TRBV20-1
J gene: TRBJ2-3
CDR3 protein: CSASTADTQYF
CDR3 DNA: TGCAGTGCTAGTACTGCAGATACGCAGTATTTT

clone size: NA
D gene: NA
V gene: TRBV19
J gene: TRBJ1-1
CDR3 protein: CASSPLIRTENTEAFF
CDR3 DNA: TGTGCCAGTAGTCCCTTAATACGGACAGAGAACACTGAAGCTTTCTTT

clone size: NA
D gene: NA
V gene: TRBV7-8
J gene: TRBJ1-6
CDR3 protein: CASNIGGVSNSPLHF
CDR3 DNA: TGTGCCAGCAACATAGGGGGTGTTAGCAATTCACCCCTCCACTTT

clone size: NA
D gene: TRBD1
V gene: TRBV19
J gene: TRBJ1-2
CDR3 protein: CASSSGTGESYGYTF
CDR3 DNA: TGTGCCAGTTCCTCTGGGACAGGGGAATCGTATGGCTACACCTTC

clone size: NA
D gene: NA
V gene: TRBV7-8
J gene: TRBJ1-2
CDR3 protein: CASSLNANYGYTF
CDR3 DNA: TGTGCCAGCAGCTTAAATGCGAACTATGGCTACACCTTC

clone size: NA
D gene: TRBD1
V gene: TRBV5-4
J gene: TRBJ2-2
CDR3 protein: CASSLVQGRTGELFF
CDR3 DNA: TGTGCCAGCAGCTTGGTACAGGGGCGGACCGGGGAGCTGTTTTTT

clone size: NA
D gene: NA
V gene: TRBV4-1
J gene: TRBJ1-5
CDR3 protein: CASSQLEQGSNQPQHF
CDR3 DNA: TGCGCCAGCAGCCAGCTAGAGCAGGGGAGCAATCAGCCCCAGCATTTT

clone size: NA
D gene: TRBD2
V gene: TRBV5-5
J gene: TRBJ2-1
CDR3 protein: CASSGGVGTSGFGVDEQFF
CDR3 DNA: TGTGCCAGCAGCGGCGGGGTCGGGACTAGCGGGTTCGGCGTGGATGAGCAGTTCTTC

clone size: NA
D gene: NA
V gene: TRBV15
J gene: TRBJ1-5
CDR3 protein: CATSGRQRSNQPQHF
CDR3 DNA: TGTGCCACCAGCGGTAGACAGAGGAGCAATCAGCCCCAGCATTTT

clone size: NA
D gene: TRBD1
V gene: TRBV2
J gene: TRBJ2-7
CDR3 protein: CASSEGIGTGSYEQYF
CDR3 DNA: TGTGCCAGCAGTGAAGGGATTGGGACAGGGTCCTACGAGCAGTACTTC